The clone carrying this TCR beta chain was seen repeatedly, ten times or more. Its antigen is currently unknown. The junction and the germline gene differ at one end; a read error may be behind it. The sample is drawn from a study of regulatory T cells in long-lasting Graves disease. Study outcomes and limitations: Sharing of public clonotypes was greater in persistent patients (2,741) than in new patients (around 880).

Time point described: newly diagnosed GD, antithyroid drugs for less than 3 months. PBMC RNA was the source of the TCR library. The CDR3 covers 15 residues. CDR1 and CDR2 from the germline V gene are MGHRA and YSYEKL. Arm-PCR with iRepertoire HTBI primers amplified the CDR3 regions for these TCR beta libraries. Via MiXCR, TCRdb re-called the multiplex PCR reads, giving one row per CDR3 protein. The table includes around 450,000 distinct CDR3 sequences, around 15% detected once. The sample was also linked to a second study, of T cells in Graves' hyperthyroidism and ophthalmopathy.

The TCR was taken from a man aged 40-49 years with Graves disease. J is TRBJ2-7 and V is TRBV4-1; D gene uncertain. The material sequenced was peripheral blood mononuclear cells (PBMCs), taken at new diagnosis, from a patient treated with antithyroid drugs. The CDR3: CASSQDPTVSYEPYF. The CDR3 DNA is TGCGCCAGCAGCCAAGATCCGACGGTCTCCTACGAGCCGTACTTC.